The 22 T cell receptor beta chains below were found in one sample sequenced in a study of response to subunit inactivated influenza vaccine. From the RT-PCR reads, TCRdb called clonotypes with MiXCR, one entry per CDR3 protein. The sample includes fewer than 200,000 distinct CDR3 sequences, 7.5% to 10% seen only once; the top ten take approximately 11%. Sample: non-naive T cells sorted from PBMCs, taken on the day of vaccination. These receptor sequences come from a man aged 45-65 years who received an inactivated influenza vaccine.

This clonotype has at least ten counts. The genes are TRBV7-8 and TRBJ2-3; D unclear. Germline V gene sequence: CDR1 SGHVS, CDR2 FQNEAQ. The CDR3 is 14 residues long. The V end lost 2 bases, the J end lost 7 bases, and 13 bases lay between the germline ends. CDR3 DNA: TGTGCCAGCAGCTTAAGCCCCGATTGGAATACGCAGTATTTT. Residues: CASSLSPDWNTQYF.

The CDR3 coding sequence is TGTGCCAGCAGCCAAGACCCCGCGGGACGCAAAAACATTCAGTACTTC. Translating gives CASSQDPAGRKNIQYF. The rearrangement joins TRBV3-1 to TRBJ2-4; TRBD2 is a possible D gene (6 bases). Per germline, CDR1 LGHDT and CDR2 YNNKEL (reference sequence). CDR3 length: 16 amino acids. Trimming took off 0 bases at V and 3 bases at J, with 12 bases between the two ends. Based on the CDR3 plus reference TRBV3-1 and TRBJ2-4, the full variable domain is DTAVSQTPKYLVTQMGNDKSIKCEQNLGHDTMYWYKQDSKKFLKIMFSYNNKELIINETVPNRFSPKSPDKAHLNLHINSLELGDSAVYFCASSQDPAGRKNIQYFGAGTRLSVL.

This chain connects TRBV5-1 to TRBJ2-3; unclear D gene. Germline CDR1 and CDR2: SGHRS and YFSETQ. Trimming removed 0 bases at V and 0 bases at J, with 11 bases between. This CDR3 contains 16 residues. The CDR3 DNA follows: TGCGCCAGCAGCTTGGAGGCCGGAAAGAGCACAGATACGCAGTATTTT. It specifies CASSLEAGKSTDTQYF.

The CDR3 spells CASSEFSQETQYF. The DNA for the CDR3 is TGTGCCAGCAGTGAGTTTTCCCAAGAGACCCAGTACTTC. The genes are TRBV2 and TRBJ2-5; D is unclear. Trimming pared 3 bases from V and 1 base from J, leaving 6 bases between. The germline V gene has CDR1 SNHLY and CDR2 FYNNEI. The CDR3 has 13 residues.

This clonotype was recorded a few times. CDR3 region: CASSSGRDTEAFF. The DNA for the CDR3 is TGTGCCAGCAGCTCGGGCAGGGACACTGAAGCTTTCTTT. This sequence joins TRBV7-6 and TRBJ1-1, with D possibly being TRBD1 (5 bases). The V end was cut by 4 bases, the J end by 3 bases, with 9 bases between. CDR1 is SGHVS and CDR2 is FNYEAQ in the germline V gene. The CDR3 has 13 amino acids.

This clonotype was observed at least ten times. This sequence joins TRBV28 and TRBJ2-2; D is ambiguous. Germline CDR1 reads MDHEN; CDR2 reads SYDVKM. The CDR3 contains 13 residues. Trimming removed 2 bases from V and 1 base from J, with 2 bases in between. CDR3 bases: TGTGCCAGCAGTTTACTGAACACCGGGGAGCTGTTTTTT. Protein product: CASSLLNTGELFF.

V and J are TRBV30 and TRBJ2-1; 13 bases align to TRBD2. The germline gives CDR1 GTSNPN, CDR2 SVGIG (reference sequence). V gave up 2 bases and J gave up 8 bases; unmatched junction bases: 9. The CDR3 loop spans 16 amino acids. The CDR3 here is CAWSRGGTSGIHEQFF. In DNA, the CDR3 is TGTGCCTGGAGTCGGGGGGGGACTAGCGGGATACATGAGCAGTTCTTC.

This clonotype was observed a handful of times. As DNA, the CDR3 is TGTGCCAGCAGCTTAGATTCAGGGGGCATCGGCTACACCTTC. This gives the protein CASSLDSGGIGYTF. The chain combines TRBV7-9 with TRBJ1-2, with 8 bases aligning to TRBD1. CDR1 SEHNR and CDR2 FQNEAQ come from the germline V gene (reference sequence). The CDR3 contains 14 residues. Germline trimming cut 1 base from V and 8 bases from J; bases unmatched to any gene: 6.

This clonotype was counted many times. V is TRBV19 and J is TRBJ2-5; 8 bases agree with TRBD1. V trimming: 4 bases; J trimming: 0 bases; junction bases outside the gene matches: 1. In germline, CDR1 is LNHDA, CDR2 SQIVND (reference sequence). This CDR3 has 14 residues. CDR3 in amino acids: CASSRTGNQETQYF. The CDR3 bases are TGTGCCAGTAGTAGGACAGGGAACCAAGAGACCCAGTACTTC.

A few counts support this clonotype. The V and J genes are TRBV3-1 and TRBJ2-5; D possibly corresponds to TRBD1 (6 bases). Trimming pared 1 base from V and 10 bases from J, leaving 13 bases between. There are 13 residues in the CDR3. The germline CDR1 and CDR2 sequences are LGHDT and YNNKEL (reference sequence). This CDR3 reads CASSQVGAGNQYF. The CDR3 DNA reads TGTGCCAGCAGCCAAGTGGGGGCCGGTAACCAGTACTTC.

This clonotype occurred a few times. The chain uses TRBV7-9 and TRBJ1-2; 8 bases fit TRBD1. Trimming took 11 bases from V and 0 from J; bases not matched to a gene: 5. Looked up from germline, CDR1 is SEHNR and CDR2 is FQNEAQ (reference sequence). The CDR3 runs 13 residues. This CDR3 reads CAEKQGANYGYTF. Written as DNA, the CDR3 is TGTGCCGAAAAACAGGGGGCTAACTATGGCTACACCTTC.

This clonotype occurred many times. The rearrangement uses TRBV11-2 and TRBJ2-3; D remains unclear. Germline CDR1 SGHAT, CDR2 FQNNGV. The V gene lost 3 bases and the J gene lost 5 bases, with 12 bases spanning the gap. There are 14 residues in the CDR3. CDR3 coding DNA: TGTGCCAGCAGCTTGCCCAGCTCGGGAGATACGCAGTATTTT. This translates into CASSLPSSGDTQYF.

This chain joins TRBV29-1 and TRBJ2-5; D may correspond to TRBD1 or TRBD2 (5 bases each). The CDR3 loop spans 13 amino acids. Germline V gene data show CDR1 as SQVTM and CDR2 as ANQGSEA. Between the trimmed V and J ends, which lost 6 bases and 5 bases, there was a span of 16 bases. The CDR3 is CSVQQGVRETQYF. CDR3 nucleotides: TGCAGCGTCCAGCAGGGAGTAAGGGAGACCCAGTACTTC. Supplemented by reference TRBV29-1 and TRBJ2-5, the full variable domain reads SAVISQKPSRDICQRGTSLTIQCQVDSQVTMMFWYRQQPGQSLTLIATANQGSEATYESGFVIDKFPISRPNLTFSTLTVSNMSPEDSSIYLCSVQQGVRETQYFGPGTRLLVL.

This clonotype was detected ten times or more. The CDR3 here is CASSRGLAGGPSTGELFF. DNA for the CDR3: TGCGCCAGCAGCCGGGGACTAGCGGGGGGGCCAAGCACCGGGGAGCTGTTTTTT. V and J are TRBV4-1 and TRBJ2-2, with TRBD2 matching 16 bases. Germline loops: CDR1 MGHRA, CDR2 YSYEKL. The CDR3 spans 18 residues. V was pared by 4 bases and J by 4 bases, with 6 bases of the junction left unmatched.

The rearrangement joins TRBV27 to TRBJ1-4; D is undetermined. CDR1 is MNHEY, CDR2 SMNVEV, per germline (reference sequence). The CDR3 is 13 residues long. Trimming stripped 4 bases from V and 8 bases from J, with 11 bases between. In DNA, the CDR3 is TGTGCCAGCAGTTATCAGAGTGGGGAAAAACTGTTTTTT. It yields the protein CASSYQSGEKLFF.

This clonotype was counted at least ten times. The chain couples TRBV28 to TRBJ2-7; D may be TRBD2 (6 bases). V gave up 3 bases and J gave up 0 bases, with 9 bases separating them. The CDR3 spans 14 residues. Looked up from germline, CDR1 is MDHEN and CDR2 is SYDVKM. CDR3 region: CASSFGGLSYEQYF. In DNA, the CDR3 is TGTGCCAGCAGTTTCGGGGGACTCTCCTACGAGCAGTACTTC.

This rearrangement joins TRBV7-2 to TRBJ2-1, with 7 bases fitting TRBD1. Germline CDR1 reads SGHTA; CDR2 reads FQGNSA. Trimming at V came to 0 bases and at J to 8 bases, leaving 4 bases not matched to a gene. The length of the CDR3 is 14 residues. CDR3 residues: CASSLAPQGYEQFF. The CDR3 DNA reads as TGTGCCAGCAGCTTAGCACCACAGGGGTATGAGCAGTTCTTC.

This clonotype has ten or more counts. V and J are TRBV25-1 and TRBJ2-5; D is unresolved. This CDR3 contains 17 residues. V dropped 6 bases and J dropped 3 bases, with 23 bases sitting between them. CDR1 and CDR2 (germline): MGHDK, SYGVNS. The CDR3: CASSFRTLSKREETQYF. CDR3 nucleotide sequence: TGTGCCAGCAGCTTTCGAACTCTTAGCAAGAGAGAAGAGACCCAGTACTTC.

The genes are TRBV28 and TRBJ2-4; TRBD1 might be the D (5 bases). There are 16 residues in the CDR3. Germline CDR1 reads MDHEN; CDR2 reads SYDVKM. Trimming left V 8 bases short and J 0 bases short, with 17 bases between. As DNA, the CDR3 is TGTGCCAGCGCTCCACCAGGGCAGCTAGCCAAAAACATTCAGTACTTC. It yields the protein CASAPPGQLAKNIQYF.

This clonotype was picked up a small number of times. The chain combines TRBV7-2 with TRBJ2-7; 11 bases align to TRBD2. After removal of 5 bases from V and 5 bases from J, the junction contained 8 bases not matched to a gene. The CDR3 spans 15 residues. From germline, CDR1 is SGHTA and CDR2 FQGNSA. The DNA of the CDR3 is TGTGCCAGCAGCCAGGTAGCGGGAGGGCCAAACGAGCAGTACTTC. As protein: CASSQVAGGPNEQYF.

J is TRBJ2-1 and V is TRBV27; TRBD1 matches at 7 bases. Germline loops: CDR1 MNHEY, CDR2 SMNVEV (reference sequence). CDR3 length: 18 amino acids. J was trimmed by 1 base and V by 5 bases; bases with no gene match: 14. In DNA form, the CDR3 reads TGTGCCAGCAGTATGGACAGGACCCTTCGGAGGTCCTACAATGAGCAGTTCTTC. This gives the protein CASSMDRTLRRSYNEQFF.

This clonotype was seen many times. The chain combines TRBV5-1 with TRBJ2-1; 13 nucleotides align to TRBD2. The ends lost 5 bases at V and 9 bases at J; junction bases unmatched: 8. Germline V lookup: CDR1 SGHRS, CDR2 YFSETQ. This CDR3 spans 15 amino acids. CDR3 bases: TGCGCCAGCAGTCAAACTAGCGGGAGGGGAGTTGAGCAGTTCTTC. Its protein is CASSQTSGRGVEQFF.